What follows are 5 T cell receptor beta chains derived from one specimen sequenced in a study of shared clonotypes between healthy human individuals. The repertoire was sequenced with immunoSEQ multiplex PCR; TCRdb's copy has only in-frame clones and lacks some. This table has 980,000 or so clones, roughly 72% appearing once. The sequencing sample was made of memory CD4+ T cells sorted from blood. Subset: CD45RA-negative fraction. The receptors derive from a man younger than 30 in good health.

This clone showed up just a few times. This chain joins TRBV5-8 and TRBJ2-7; 7 positions match TRBD2. Germline trimming cut 0 bases from V and 8 bases from J; bases unmatched to any gene: 2. CDR3 length equals 12 residues. The germline gives CDR1 SGHTS, CDR2 YDEGEE. The DNA for the CDR3 is TGTGCCAGCAGCTTGGACGGGGGGAAGCAGTACTTC. Translated: CASSLDGGKQYF.

V usage is TRBV6-6 and J usage is TRBJ1-1; D ambiguous. The CDR3 is 14 residues long. V was shortened by 6 bases and J by 0 bases, with 11 bases between the two germline ends. The germline CDR1 and CDR2 sequences are MNHNY and SVGAGI (reference sequence). CDR3 sequence reads: CASSQEGLNTEAFF. CDR3 DNA: TGTGCCAGCAGCCAGGAGGGTTTGAACACTGAAGCTTTCTTT.

This chain joins TRBV11-2 and TRBJ2-4, with TRBD1 identical over 8 bases. The length of the CDR3 is 17 residues. The germline V gene encodes CDR1 SGHAT and CDR2 FQNNGV. The V segment lost 1 base and the J segment 8 bases; nucleotides outside the gene matches: 13. CDR3 bases: TGTGCCAGCAGCTTAGGGCCCATCGGACAGGGTAATTACATTCAGTACTTC. Its translation is CASSLGPIGQGNYIQYF.

The gene calls are TRBV18 and TRBJ2-5; D may be TRBD1 (6 bases). Germline V gene data show CDR1 as KGHSH and CDR2 as LQKENI. The CDR3 length is 14 residues. V was clipped by 1 base and J by 2 bases, with 8 bases between them. Here the CDR3 DNA reads TGTGCCAGCTCACCACGGGACAAACAAGAGACCCAGTACTTC. This gives the protein CASSPRDKQETQYF.

The chain is built from TRBV5-1 and TRBJ2-3; D is possibly TRBD1 (5 bases). The CDR3 consists of 14 residues. Trimming pared 4 bases from V and 4 bases from J, leaving 13 bases between. Germline V gene sequence: CDR1 SGHRS, CDR2 YFSETQ. CDR3 bases: TGCGCCAGCAGCGTAACAGGAGAGGCAGATACGCAGTATTTT. Protein product: CASSVTGEADTQYF.